These 8 T cell receptor beta chains originate from one sample sequenced in a study of T cells after yellow fever vaccination. TCRdb re-called the 5' RACE reads with MiXCR, one entry per CDR3 protein. Among approximately 150,000 distinct CDR3 sequences, around 7.7% were seen once, and the ten largest hold roughly 0.73%. The source material was CD4+ T cells sorted from PBMCs, sampled 5 days after the yellow fever booster vaccination. These TCRs come from a man aged 25 to 45 who received the YFV17D yellow fever vaccine.

This clonotype has at least ten counts. The CDR3 sequence is CASSFRRTDTQYF. DNA for the CDR3: TGTGCCAGCAGCTTCAGGCGCACAGATACGCAGTATTTT. The chain uses TRBV7-2 and TRBJ2-3; no clear D. Trimming cost V 3 bases and J 1 base, with 5 bases left between them. This CDR3 spans 13 amino acids. The germline V gene encodes CDR1 SGHTA and CDR2 FQGNSA.

This clonotype was observed at least ten times. The gene calls are TRBV14 and TRBJ2-3; 10 positions match TRBD2. Germline loops: CDR1 SGHDN, CDR2 FVKESK. There are 15 residues in the CDR3. V was clipped by 4 bases and J by 2 bases; unmatched bases: 3. In DNA form, the CDR3 reads TGTGCCAGCAGCCCCAGCGGGAGGGCCACAGATACGCAGTATTTT. This codes for CASSPSGRATDTQYF.

This clonotype was seen at least ten times. The chain employs TRBV29-1 and TRBJ2-5, with D uncertain. V was shortened by 7 bases and J by 6 bases, with 24 bases between the two germline ends. Per germline, CDR1 SQVTM and CDR2 ANQGSEA. This CDR3 comprises 15 residues. The CDR3 spells CSADGFAVETKTQYF. The CDR3 coding sequence is TGCAGCGCCGACGGTTTTGCGGTGGAAACGAAGACCCAGTACTTC.

This clonotype has ten or more counts. The gene calls are TRBV10-2 and TRBJ1-2; 7 bases match TRBD1. Germline CDR1 WSHSY, CDR2 SAAADI. CDR3 length equals 14 residues. V dropped 8 bases and J dropped 3; count of bases not matched to a gene: 9. The CDR3 DNA is TGCGCCAGCGGAATCGACAGGGTTGACTATGGCTACACCTTC. Translation gives CASGIDRVDYGYTF.

CDR3 in amino acids: CASSWASVDFAYTEAFF. CDR3 DNA sequence: TGTGCCAGCAGCTGGGCTAGTGTGGATTTCGCTTACACTGAAGCTTTCTTT. The chain links TRBV5-5 to TRBJ1-1; D remains unclear. V was shortened by 3 bases and J by 3 bases, with 21 bases between the two germline ends. The CDR3 consists of 17 residues. Germline CDR1 reads SGHKS; CDR2 reads YYEKEE (reference sequence). The full variable domain, in which reference TRBV5-5 and TRBJ1-1 provide the parts outside the CDR3, is DAGVTQSPTHLIKTRGQQVTLRCSPISGHKSVSWYQQVLGQGPQFIFQYYEKEERGRGNFPDRFSARQFPNYSSELNVNALLLGDSALYLCASSWASVDFAYTEAFFGQGTRLTVV.

This clonotype was seen many times. The chain has TRBV7-8 and TRBJ2-5, with D hard to call. Trimming left V 5 bases short and J 5 bases short, with 12 bases between. The CDR3 contains 13 residues. Germline V gene sequence: CDR1 SGHVS, CDR2 FQNEAQ. The CDR3 sequence: CASSQAVGETQYF. CDR3 DNA sequence: TGTGCCAGCAGCCAGGCTGTCGGGGAGACCCAGTACTTC.

The rearrangement uses TRBV4-2 and TRBJ2-7, with D tentatively TRBD1 (5 bases). The CDR3 is 16 residues long. V lost 2 bases and J 6 bases, leaving 20 bases between the germline ends. Germline V gives CDR1 LGHNA, CDR2 YNFKEQ. The CDR3 is CASSQTYRGPTGEQYF. CDR3 in DNA: TGTGCCAGCAGCCAAACATATAGGGGTCCAACAGGCGAGCAGTACTTC.

The sample holds many counts of this clonotype. The chain combines TRBV5-1 with TRBJ1-2; D unresolved. The germline gives CDR1 SGHRS, CDR2 YFSETQ. V was shortened by 0 bases and J by 2 bases, with 8 bases between the two germline ends. The CDR3 has 14 amino acids. CDR3: CASSLDYRNYGYTF. The CDR3 DNA follows: TGCGCCAGCAGCTTGGATTACCGAAACTATGGCTACACCTTC.